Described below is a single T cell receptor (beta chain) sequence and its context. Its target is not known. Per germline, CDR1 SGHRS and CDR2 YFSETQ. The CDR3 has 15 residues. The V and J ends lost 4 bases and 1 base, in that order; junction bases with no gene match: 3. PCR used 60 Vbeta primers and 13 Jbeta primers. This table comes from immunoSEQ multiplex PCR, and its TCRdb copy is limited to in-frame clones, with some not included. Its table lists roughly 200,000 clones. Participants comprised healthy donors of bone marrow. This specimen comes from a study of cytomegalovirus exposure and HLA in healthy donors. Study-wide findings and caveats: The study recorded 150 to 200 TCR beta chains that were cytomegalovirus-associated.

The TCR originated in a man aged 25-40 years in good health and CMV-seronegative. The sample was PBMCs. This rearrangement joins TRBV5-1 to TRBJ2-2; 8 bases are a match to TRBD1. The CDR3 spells CASSVGQGNTGELFF. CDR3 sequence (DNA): TGCGCCAGCAGCGTCGGACAGGGGAACACCGGGGAGCTGTTTTTT.